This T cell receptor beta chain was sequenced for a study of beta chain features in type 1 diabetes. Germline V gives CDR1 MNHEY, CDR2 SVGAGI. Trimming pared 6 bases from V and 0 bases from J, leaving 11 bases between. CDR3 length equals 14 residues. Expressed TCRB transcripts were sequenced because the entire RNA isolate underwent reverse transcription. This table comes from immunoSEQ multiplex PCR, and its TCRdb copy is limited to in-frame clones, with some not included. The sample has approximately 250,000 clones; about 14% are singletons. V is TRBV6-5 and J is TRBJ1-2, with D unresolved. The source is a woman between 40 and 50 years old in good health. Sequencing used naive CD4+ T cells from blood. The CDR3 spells CASSIDNANYGYTF. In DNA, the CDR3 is TGTGCCAGCAGCATCGACAACGCTAACTATGGCTACACCTTC.